The entry that follows covers one T cell receptor beta chain sequence. This table comes from immunoSEQ multiplex PCR, and its TCRdb copy is limited to in-frame clones, with some not included. Of about 26,000 clones in the sample, roughly 82% were seen once. This sample stems from a study of somatic mutations in cytotoxic T cells in rheumatoid arthritis. The CDR3 sequence is 13 residues long. CDR1 SGDLS and CDR2 YYNGEE come from the germline V gene. V was clipped by 0 bases and J by 7 bases, with 7 bases between them. The TCR originated in a man in his fifties or sixties in good health. The chain employs TRBV9 and TRBJ2-2; perhaps D is TRBD1 or TRBD2 (5 bases each). Material for sequencing was CD8+ T cells sorted from blood. The CDR3, as DNA: TGTGCCAGCAGCGTAGATGGGGGCGGGGAGCTGTTTTTT. It is translated as CASSVDGGGELFF. Full variable domain (outside the CDR3, taken from reference TRBV9 and TRBJ2-2): DSGVTQTPKHLITATGQRVTLRCSPRSGDLSVYWYQQSLDQGLQFLIQYYNGEERAKGNILERFSAQQFPDLHSELNLSSLELGDSALYFCASSVDGGGELFFGEGSRLTVL.